Shown below are 11 T cell receptor beta chains from a single sample sequenced in a study of post-analysis software for immune sequencing data. Findings of the study overall: Four or five TRBV segments, TRBV5-6, TRBV5-1 and TRBV20-1 among them, were found more frequent in patients than controls.

Their antigens are not known. cDNA libraries for TCR beta contained unique molecular identifiers. From the PCR reads, TCRdb called clonotypes with MiXCR, one entry per CDR3 protein. The sample gives some 260,000 distinct CDR3 sequences, approximately 34% of which show up once; around 4.8% is in the top ten. Sequencing was carried out using blood. Receptor source: a girl aged 10-17 years with multiple sclerosis.

The genes are TRBV20-1 and TRBJ2-7; D is uncertain. The V gene lost 3 bases and the J gene lost 0 bases, with 9 bases spanning the gap. CDR3 length equals 13 residues. Germline lookup yields CDR1 DFQATT and CDR2 SNEGSKA (reference sequence). The CDR3 sequence: CSARITDSYEQYF. The CDR3 DNA reads TGCAGTGCTAGGATCACGGACTCCTACGAGCAGTACTTC.

This clonotype has a handful of counts. A single base separates this from a much larger clone, so it may be a read error. This chain joins TRBV29-1 and TRBJ1-2; D perhaps matches TRBD1 (5 bases). CDR3 length: 13 amino acids. Between the trimmed V and J ends, which lost 6 bases and 5 bases, there was a span of 16 bases. Germline V gives CDR1 SQVTM, CDR2 ANQGSEA. CDR3 protein: CSVGGGSGYGYTF. For the CDR3, the DNA is TGCAGCGTCGGGGGGGGAAGTGGGTATGGCTACACCTTC.

As for this clonotype: This may stem from a read error, because a much larger clone lies one nucleotide away. The V call is TRBV20-1, the J call TRBJ2-5, with TRBD2 matching over 11 bases. Germline V gene sequence: CDR1 DFQATT, CDR2 SNEGSKA (reference sequence). The CDR3 runs to 16 residues. Losses at the gene ends were 2 bases for V and 7 bases for J; bases not matched to a gene: 12. The CDR3 coding sequence is TGCAGTGCTAGACCACGTACTAGCGGGAGAAAAGGGACCCAGTACTTC. Its protein is CSARPRTSGRKGTQYF.

To note about this clonotype: A much larger clone differs from this one at a single base, so this may be a read error. The chain's CDR3 is CASSPTGLTGPLGAGANVLTF. The CDR3 region has the DNA TGTGCCAGCAGTCCCACGGGACTAACGGGGCCCCTGGGGGCTGGGGCCAACGTCCTGACTTTC. The chain has TRBV6-1 and TRBJ2-6, with TRBD2 identical over 7 bases. This CDR3 has 21 residues. Per germline, CDR1 MNHNS and CDR2 SASEGT. J lost 2 bases, V lost 5 bases, and 21 bases had no gene match.

This chain joins TRBV25-1 and TRBJ2-1; the match to TRBD1 covers 10 bases. The CDR3 length is 15 residues. V trimming: 7 bases; J trimming: 9 bases; junction bases outside the gene matches: 12. From germline, CDR1 is MGHDK and CDR2 SYGVNS. CDR3: CASKLDRGPLFEQFF. CDR3 in DNA: TGTGCCAGCAAACTCGACAGGGGGCCTCTTTTTGAGCAGTTCTTC.

This clonotype came up many times. V is TRBV20-1 and J is TRBJ2-6; D is uncertain. V gave up 0 bases and J gave up 2 bases, with 8 bases separating them. Germline V lookup: CDR1 DFQATT, CDR2 SNEGSKA (reference sequence). The CDR3 has 15 amino acids. The CDR3 nucleotides read TGCAGTGCTAGAGAGGGGTCTGCTGGGGCCAACGTCCTGACTTTC. This translates into CSAREGSAGANVLTF.

Ten or more counts support this clonotype. This CDR3 reads CASSDGQGAPNYGYTF. DNA of the CDR3: TGTGCCAGCAGCGATGGACAGGGGGCGCCCAACTATGGCTACACCTTC. The V gene is TRBV7-2, the J gene TRBJ1-2; 11 positions agree with TRBD1. The CDR3 runs 16 residues. CDR1 is SGHTA, CDR2 FQGNSA, per germline. V gave up 5 bases and J gave up 2 bases; unmatched junction bases: 7.

The chain joins TRBV6-2 or TRBV6-3 to TRBJ2-3; D is ambiguous. Trimming took off 4 bases at V and 6 bases at J, with 14 bases between the two ends. Germline V gene sequence: CDR1 MNHEY, CDR2 SVGEGT. This CDR3 has 14 residues. The CDR3 coding sequence is TGTGCCAGCAGTTTCGACCCTGTGGGGGATACGCAGTATTTT. Amino acids: CASSFDPVGDTQYF.

This clonotype has just a few counts. This sequence joins TRBV6-5 and TRBJ1-1; D remains unclear. Germline V CDR1 and CDR2: MNHEY, SVGAGI. V was cut by 6 bases and J by 7 bases, with 9 bases left in between. This CDR3 is 11 amino acids long. CDR3 residues: CASRGSGEAFF. The CDR3 DNA sequence: TGTGCCAGCAGAGGGTCGGGTGAAGCTTTCTTT.

This clonotype came up many times. The rearrangement links TRBV20-1 to TRBJ2-1, with D perhaps assigned TRBD1 or TRBD2 (5 bases each). V lost 6 bases and J 2 bases, leaving 20 bases between the germline ends. From germline, CDR1 is DFQATT and CDR2 SNEGSKA (reference sequence). This CDR3 has 16 amino acids. CDR3 loop: CSAVPDGAGPYNEQFF. CDR3 nucleotide sequence: TGCAGTGCGGTGCCTGACGGGGCAGGCCCCTACAATGAGCAGTTCTTC.

Ten or more counts support this clonotype. The chain uses TRBV4-1 and TRBJ2-1, with TRBD2 matching 8 bases. The CDR3 has 16 residues. V lost 2 bases, J lost 0 bases, and 3 bases stayed unmatched. Germline values: CDR1 MGHRA, CDR2 YSYEKL. CDR3 loop: CASSQSTSGSYNEQFF. CDR3 coding DNA: TGCGCCAGCAGCCAATCTACTAGCGGCTCCTACAATGAGCAGTTCTTC.